The 14 T cell receptor beta chains given below trace back to one sample, sequenced in a study of cytomegalovirus exposure and HLA in healthy donors. In the PCR, 60 Vbeta and 13 Jbeta primers were used. The protocol was immunoSEQ multiplex PCR, while the TCRdb copy is restricted to in-frame clones and leaves out a portion. The data show roughly 200,000 clones, 70% to 85% seen once. The sequencing input was PBMCs. The receptors come from an older woman in good health and CMV-seropositive.

This clone was seen a single time. V and J are TRBV11-3 and TRBJ2-7, with D perhaps TRBD1 (7 bases). Germline lookup yields CDR1 SGHNT and CDR2 YENEEA. The V end was cut by 2 bases, the J end by 1 base, with 9 bases between. The CDR3 sequence is 14 residues long. The CDR3 spells CASSLSGGSYEQYF. The DNA for the CDR3 is TGTGCCAGCAGCTTATCAGGGGGGTCCTACGAGCAGTACTTC.

A few counts support this clone. CDR3: CASKGGQETQYF. CDR3 coding DNA: TGCGCCAGCAAGGGAGGTCAAGAGACCCAGTACTTC. The genes are TRBV10-1 and TRBJ2-5; D is possibly TRBD2 (6 bases). Germline assignment: CDR1 WNHNN and CDR2 SYGVQD (reference sequence). The CDR3 is 12 amino acids. The V gene lost 7 bases and the J gene lost 2 bases, with 8 bases spanning the gap.

This sequence joins TRBV4-2 and TRBJ2-3, with 16 bases lining up with TRBD2. Germline lookup yields CDR1 LGHNA and CDR2 YNFKEQ. J lost 5 bases, V lost 1 base, and 6 bases had no gene match. The CDR3 is 18 residues long. CDR3 DNA sequence: TGTGCCAGCAGCCAAGTGGGGACTAGCGGGGGGGCCGGAGATACGCAGTATTTT. Translating it yields CASSQVGTSGGAGDTQYF.

This clone was seen only a few times. This chain connects TRBV19 to TRBJ1-5; D may be TRBD1 (6 bases). Germline lookup yields CDR1 LNHDA and CDR2 SQIVND (reference sequence). The CDR3 loop spans 14 amino acids. V dropped 5 bases and J dropped 7 bases, with 15 bases sitting between them. In nucleotides, the CDR3 is TGTGCCAGTAGTCCCCAACGGGGGGGCCAGCCCCAGCATTTT. This encodes CASSPQRGGQPQHF.

The CDR3 DNA follows: TGTGCCACTGCTGGGGAAGCGGGGCGCACAGATACGCAGTATTTT. Its translation is CATAGEAGRTDTQYF. The chain couples TRBV6-4 to TRBJ2-3; 7 nucleotides line up with TRBD2. The CDR3 sequence is 15 residues long. The junction had 11 bases not matched to a gene; V was cut back by 10 bases and J by 1 base. Germline V gives CDR1 MRHNA, CDR2 SNTAGT.

V is TRBV11-2 and J is TRBJ2-3; the match to TRBD2 covers 8 bases. Germline CDR1 and CDR2: SGHAT and FQNNGV. This CDR3 has 15 amino acids. Trimming cost V 1 base and J 5 bases; bases outside gene matches: 5. Here the CDR3 reads CASSLVGLEVDTQYF. CDR3 nucleotides: TGTGCCAGCAGCTTAGTGGGACTAGAAGTAGATACGCAGTATTTT.

This chain connects TRBV5-1 to TRBJ1-3; 8 bases align to TRBD1. Unmatched junction bases numbered 4, after V lost 3 bases and J lost 2 bases. Germline V CDR1 and CDR2: SGHRS, YFSETQ. CDR3 length equals 15 residues. CDR3: CASSWTTGAGNTIYF. The CDR3 region has the DNA TGCGCCAGCAGCTGGACGACAGGGGCTGGAAACACCATATATTTT.

The rearrangement joins TRBV7-8 to TRBJ1-3; maybe TRBD1 (5 bases). CDR3 length: 17 residues. Looked up from germline, CDR1 is SGHVS and CDR2 is FQNEAQ. The germline V and J ends were trimmed by 1 base and 0 bases, with 13 bases remaining between them. The CDR3 bases are TGTGCCAGCAGCTTAGGGGGGACTCCGCTCTCTGGAAACACCATATATTTT. It translates to CASSLGGTPLSGNTIYF.

The chain couples TRBV7-3 to TRBJ2-3; TRBD2 is a possible D gene (6 bases). Germline-derived CDR1 and CDR2 are SGHTA and FQGTGA. The V end was cut by 5 bases, the J end by 0 bases, with 12 bases between. CDR3 length: 15 amino acids. This CDR3 reads CASSQTSRSTDTQYF. CDR3 bases: TGTGCCAGCAGCCAAACTAGCCGGAGCACAGATACGCAGTATTTT.

The J gene is TRBJ2-7, the V gene TRBV5-1; 12 bases are shared with TRBD2. This CDR3 spans 17 amino acids. The V and J ends lost 3 bases and 0 bases, in that order; junction bases with no gene match: 7. Germline V gene data show CDR1 as SGHRS and CDR2 as YFSETQ. CDR3 loop: CASSSTVLAGGSYEQYF. The CDR3, as DNA: TGCGCCAGCAGCTCTACCGTACTAGCGGGAGGCTCCTACGAGCAGTACTTC.

The chain uses TRBV2 and TRBJ2-5; D perhaps matches TRBD2 (6 bases). Matching the DNA end better, TRBJ2-7 makes the J call doubtful. This CDR3 region has 14 residues. CDR1 is SNHLY and CDR2 is FYNNEI in the germline V gene. CDR3: CASSEGGLNDEQYF. The CDR3 nucleotides read TGTGCCAGCAGTGAAGGGGGACTTAACGACGAGCAGTACTTC.

The chain uses TRBV7-2 and TRBJ2-5, with 7 bases matching TRBD2. Germline values: CDR1 SGHTA, CDR2 FQGNSA. Trimming at V came to 7 bases and at J to 6 bases, leaving 14 bases not matched to a gene. The CDR3 spans 15 residues. The CDR3 loop reads CASTLDLAVGKTQYF. CDR3 sequence (DNA): TGTGCCAGCACCCTGGACCTAGCGGTAGGGAAGACCCAGTACTTC.

The V and J genes are TRBV27 and TRBJ2-3, with D perhaps TRBD1 (6 bases). This CDR3 is 17 amino acids long. The germline V gene has CDR1 MNHEY and CDR2 SMNVEV (reference sequence). The V and J ends lost 4 bases and 0 bases respectively, with 17 bases between them. Here the CDR3 reads CASSSTQTGTSTDTQYF. The CDR3 DNA follows: TGTGCCAGCAGTTCCACCCAGACAGGCACTAGCACAGATACGCAGTATTTT.

J is TRBJ2-3 and V is TRBV4-3, with D possibly being TRBD2 (7 bases). The CDR3 runs to 16 residues. Trimming shortened V by 5 bases and J by 2 bases, and 17 bases separated the two germline ends. Germline CDR1 is LGHNA and CDR2 is YSLEER. In DNA form, the CDR3 reads TGCGCCAGCAGCTTAGGGGGGGGCCCCTCCACAGATACGCAGTATTTT. Protein: CASSLGGGPSTDTQYF.